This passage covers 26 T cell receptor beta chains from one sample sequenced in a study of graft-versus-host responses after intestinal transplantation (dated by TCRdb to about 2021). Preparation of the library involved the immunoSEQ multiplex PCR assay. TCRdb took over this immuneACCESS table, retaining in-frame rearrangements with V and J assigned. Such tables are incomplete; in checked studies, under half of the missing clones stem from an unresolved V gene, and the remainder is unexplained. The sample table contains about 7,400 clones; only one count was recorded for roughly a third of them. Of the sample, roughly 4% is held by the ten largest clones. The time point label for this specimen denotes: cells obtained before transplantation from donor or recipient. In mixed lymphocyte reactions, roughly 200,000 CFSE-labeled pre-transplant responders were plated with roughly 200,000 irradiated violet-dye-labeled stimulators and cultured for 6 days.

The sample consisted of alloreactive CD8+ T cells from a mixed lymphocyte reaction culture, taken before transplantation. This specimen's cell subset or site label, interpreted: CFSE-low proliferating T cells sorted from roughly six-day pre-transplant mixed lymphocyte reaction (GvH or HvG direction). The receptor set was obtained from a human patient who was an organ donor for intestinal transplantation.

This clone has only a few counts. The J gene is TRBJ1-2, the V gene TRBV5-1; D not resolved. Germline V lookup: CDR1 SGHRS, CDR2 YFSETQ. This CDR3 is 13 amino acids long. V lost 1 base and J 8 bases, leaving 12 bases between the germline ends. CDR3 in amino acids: CASSLNPTGGYTF. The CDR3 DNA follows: TGCGCCAGCAGCTTGAATCCCACGGGGGGCTACACCTTC.

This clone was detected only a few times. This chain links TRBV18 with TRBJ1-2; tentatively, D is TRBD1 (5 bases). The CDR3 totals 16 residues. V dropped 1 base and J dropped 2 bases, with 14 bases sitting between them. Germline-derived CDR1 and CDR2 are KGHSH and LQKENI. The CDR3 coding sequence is TGTGCCAGCTCACCACAGCAGACAGTCCGAAACTATGGCTACACCTTC. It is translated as CASSPQQTVRNYGYTF.

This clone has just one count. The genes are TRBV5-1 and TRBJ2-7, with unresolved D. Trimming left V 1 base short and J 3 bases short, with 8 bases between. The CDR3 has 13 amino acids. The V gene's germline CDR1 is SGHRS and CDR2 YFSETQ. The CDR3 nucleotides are TGCGCCAGCAGCTTGTACGCCAGCTACGAGCAGTACTTC. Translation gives CASSLYASYEQYF.

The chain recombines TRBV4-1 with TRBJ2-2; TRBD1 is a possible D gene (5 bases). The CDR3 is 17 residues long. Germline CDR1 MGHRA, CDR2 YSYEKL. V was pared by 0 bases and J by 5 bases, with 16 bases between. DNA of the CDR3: TGCGCCAGCAGCCAAGATCTCCTGTTGGGGCCTACCGGGGAGCTGTTTTTT. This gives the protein CASSQDLLLGPTGELFF.

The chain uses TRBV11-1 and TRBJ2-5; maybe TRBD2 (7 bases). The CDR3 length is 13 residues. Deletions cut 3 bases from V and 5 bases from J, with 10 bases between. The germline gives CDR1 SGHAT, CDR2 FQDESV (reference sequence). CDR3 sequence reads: CASSFSGGETQYF. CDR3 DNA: TGTGCCAGCAGCTTTTCGGGGGGCGAGACCCAGTACTTC.

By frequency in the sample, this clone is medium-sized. For the CDR3, the DNA is TGTGCCAGTTCCGCGGGGCGCGGACCCTACGAGCAGTACTTC. Its translation: CASSAGRGPYEQYF. V usage is TRBV19 and J usage is TRBJ2-7; D perhaps matches TRBD2 (6 bases). V lost 8 bases and J lost 2, with 16 bases in between. CDR1 and CDR2 (germline): LNHDA, SQIVND (reference sequence). The CDR3 consists of 14 residues.

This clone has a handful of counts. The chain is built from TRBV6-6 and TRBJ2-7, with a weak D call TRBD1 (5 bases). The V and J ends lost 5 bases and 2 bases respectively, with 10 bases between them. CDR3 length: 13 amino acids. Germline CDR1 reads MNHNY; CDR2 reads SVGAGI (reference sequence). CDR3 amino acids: CASSRTPTYEQYF. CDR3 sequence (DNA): TGTGCCAGCAGTCGGACACCCACCTACGAGCAGTACTTC.

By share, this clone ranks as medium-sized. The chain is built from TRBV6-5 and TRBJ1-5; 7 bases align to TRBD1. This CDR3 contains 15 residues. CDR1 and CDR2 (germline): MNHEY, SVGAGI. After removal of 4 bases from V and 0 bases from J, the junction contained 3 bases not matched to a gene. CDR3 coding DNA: TGTGCCAGCAGTTCTCAGGGGGATAGCAATCAGCCCCAGCATTTT. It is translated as CASSSQGDSNQPQHF.

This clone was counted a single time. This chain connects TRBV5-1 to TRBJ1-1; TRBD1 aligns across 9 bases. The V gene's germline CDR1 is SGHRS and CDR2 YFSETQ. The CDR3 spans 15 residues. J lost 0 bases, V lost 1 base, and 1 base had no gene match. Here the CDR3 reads CASSLTGGLNTEAFF. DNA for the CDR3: TGCGCCAGCAGCTTGACAGGGGGCTTGAACACTGAAGCTTTCTTT.

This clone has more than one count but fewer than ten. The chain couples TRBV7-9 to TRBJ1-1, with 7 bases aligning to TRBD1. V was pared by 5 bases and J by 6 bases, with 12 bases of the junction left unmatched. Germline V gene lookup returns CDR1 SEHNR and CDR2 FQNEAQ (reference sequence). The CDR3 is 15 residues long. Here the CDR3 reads CASSPQRGRGAEAFF. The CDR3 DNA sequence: TGTGCCAGCAGCCCCCAAAGGGGGCGCGGAGCTGAAGCTTTCTTT.

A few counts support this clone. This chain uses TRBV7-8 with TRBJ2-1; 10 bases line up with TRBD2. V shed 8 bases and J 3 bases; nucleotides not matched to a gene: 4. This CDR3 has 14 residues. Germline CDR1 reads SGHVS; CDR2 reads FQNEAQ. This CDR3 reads CASGSGGLYNEQFF. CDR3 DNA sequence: TGTGCCAGCGGTAGCGGGGGGCTCTACAATGAGCAGTTCTTC.

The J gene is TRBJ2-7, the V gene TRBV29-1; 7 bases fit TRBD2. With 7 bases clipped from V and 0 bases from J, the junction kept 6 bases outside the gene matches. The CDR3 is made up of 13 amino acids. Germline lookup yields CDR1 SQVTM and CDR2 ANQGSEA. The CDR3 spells CSAQLADSYEQYF. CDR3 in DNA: TGCAGCGCGCAGCTAGCGGACTCCTACGAGCAGTACTTC.

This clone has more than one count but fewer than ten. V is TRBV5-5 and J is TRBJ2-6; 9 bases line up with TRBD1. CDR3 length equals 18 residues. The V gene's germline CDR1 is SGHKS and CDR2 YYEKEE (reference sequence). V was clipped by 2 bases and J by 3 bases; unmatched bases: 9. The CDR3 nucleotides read TGTGCCAGCAGCTTCGGGACAGGGTTCCTTCGTGGGGCCAACGTCCTGACTTTC. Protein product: CASSFGTGFLRGANVLTF.

The CDR3 nucleotides are TGCGCCAGCAGCTTGTCGGAGGCATACTACGAGCAGTACTTC. It yields the protein CASSLSEAYYEQYF. The chain links TRBV5-1 to TRBJ2-7; the D gene is possibly TRBD2 (5 bases). The V and J ends lost 1 base and 3 bases respectively, with 11 bases between them. Per the germline V gene, CDR1 is SGHRS and CDR2 is YFSETQ. The CDR3 sequence is 14 residues long.

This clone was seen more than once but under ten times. CDR3 bases: TGTGCCAGCAGCTTAGGAGGCGGGAGCGAGACCCAGTACTTC. Translating it yields CASSLGGGSETQYF. This chain connects TRBV7-9 to TRBJ2-5; TRBD2 matches at 7 bases. The CDR3 extends over 14 amino acids. J was trimmed by 5 bases and V by 1 base; bases with no gene match: 4. Looked up from germline, CDR1 is SEHNR and CDR2 is FQNEAQ (reference sequence).

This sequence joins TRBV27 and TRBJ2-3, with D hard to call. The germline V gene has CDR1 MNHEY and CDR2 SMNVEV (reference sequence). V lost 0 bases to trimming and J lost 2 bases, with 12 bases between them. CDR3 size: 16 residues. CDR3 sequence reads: CASSLSRTTLTDTQYF. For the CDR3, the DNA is TGTGCCAGCAGTTTATCCCGAACTACCCTCACAGATACGCAGTATTTT.

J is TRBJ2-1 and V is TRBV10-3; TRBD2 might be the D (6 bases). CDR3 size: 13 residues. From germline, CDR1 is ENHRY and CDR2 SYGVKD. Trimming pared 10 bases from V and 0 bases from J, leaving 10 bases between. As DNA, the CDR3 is TGTGCCACGGGGGAGGCCTCCTACAATGAGCAGTTCTTC. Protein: CATGEASYNEQFF.

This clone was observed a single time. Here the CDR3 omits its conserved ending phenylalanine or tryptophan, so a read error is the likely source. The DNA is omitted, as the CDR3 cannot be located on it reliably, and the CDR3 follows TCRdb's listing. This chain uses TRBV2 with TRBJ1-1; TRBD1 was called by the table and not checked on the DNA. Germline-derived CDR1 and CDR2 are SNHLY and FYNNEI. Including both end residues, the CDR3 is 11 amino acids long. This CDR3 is CASSEVRQGAL.

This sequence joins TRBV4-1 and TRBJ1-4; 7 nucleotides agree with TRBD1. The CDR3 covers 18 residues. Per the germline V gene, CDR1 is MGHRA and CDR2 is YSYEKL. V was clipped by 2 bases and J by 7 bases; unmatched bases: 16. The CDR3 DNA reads TGCGCCAGCAGCCAAAGCTCACGAGGGGGCTGGTTAAGTGAAAAACTGTTTTTT. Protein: CASSQSSRGGWLSEKLFF.

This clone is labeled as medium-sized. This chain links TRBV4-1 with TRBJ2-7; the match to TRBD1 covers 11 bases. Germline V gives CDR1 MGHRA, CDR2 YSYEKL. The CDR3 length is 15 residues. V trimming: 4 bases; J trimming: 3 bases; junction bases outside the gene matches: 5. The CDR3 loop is CASSPGTGGLYEQYF. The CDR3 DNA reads TGCGCCAGCAGCCCCGGGACAGGGGGTCTCTACGAGCAGTACTTC.

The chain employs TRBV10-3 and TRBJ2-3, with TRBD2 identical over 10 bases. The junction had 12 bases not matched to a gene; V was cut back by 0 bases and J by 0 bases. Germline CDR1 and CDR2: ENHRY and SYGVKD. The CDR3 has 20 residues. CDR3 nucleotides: TGTGCCATCAGTGAGTCACCTCGTCTTCCTAGCGGGGGTAGCACAGATACGCAGTATTTT. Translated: CAISESPRLPSGGSTDTQYF.

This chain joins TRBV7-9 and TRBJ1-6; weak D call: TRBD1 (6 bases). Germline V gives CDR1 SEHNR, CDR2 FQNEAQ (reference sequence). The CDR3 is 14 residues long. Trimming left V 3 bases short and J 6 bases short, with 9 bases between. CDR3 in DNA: TGTGCCAGCAGCTTGGGGGCAGGTAATTCACCCCTCCACTTT. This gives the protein CASSLGAGNSPLHF.

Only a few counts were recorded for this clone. The CDR3 DNA reads TGTGCCAGCAGTGATTTGAACAGTTGCACAGATACGCAGTATTTT. As protein: CASSDLNSCTDTQYF. The rearrangement joins TRBV6-1 to TRBJ2-3; no reliable D call. V shed 3 bases and J shed 1 base, with 11 bases lying between them. Germline V gene sequence: CDR1 MNHNS, CDR2 SASEGT. This CDR3 is 15 amino acids long.

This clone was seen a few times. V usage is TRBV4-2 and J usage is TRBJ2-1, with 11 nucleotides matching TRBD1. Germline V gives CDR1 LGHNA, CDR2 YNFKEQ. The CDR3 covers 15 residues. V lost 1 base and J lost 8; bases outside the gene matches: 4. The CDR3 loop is CASSQGTGGGYEQFF. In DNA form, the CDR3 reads TGTGCCAGCAGCCAAGGGACAGGGGGCGGTTATGAGCAGTTCTTC.

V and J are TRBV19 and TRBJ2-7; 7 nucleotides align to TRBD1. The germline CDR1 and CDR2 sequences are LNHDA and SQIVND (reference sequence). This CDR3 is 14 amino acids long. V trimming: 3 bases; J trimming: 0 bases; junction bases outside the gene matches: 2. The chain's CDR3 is CASSMGTASYEQYF. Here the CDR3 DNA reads TGTGCCAGTAGTATGGGGACAGCCTCCTACGAGCAGTACTTC.

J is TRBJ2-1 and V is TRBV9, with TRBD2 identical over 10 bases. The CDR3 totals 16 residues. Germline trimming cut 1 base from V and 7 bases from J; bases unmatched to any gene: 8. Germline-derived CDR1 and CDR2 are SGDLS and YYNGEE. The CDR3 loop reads CASSVRASGGPNEQFF. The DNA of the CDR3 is TGTGCCAGCAGCGTAAGGGCTAGCGGGGGACCGAATGAGCAGTTCTTC.